The 2 T cell receptor beta chains below all came from one sample that was sequenced in a study of patients and donors after allogeneic stem cell transplantation. TCRdb reprocessed the RT-PCR reads with MiXCR, giving one entry per CDR3 protein. The sample carries about a million distinct CDR3 sequences, approximately 19% recorded once. Sequencing was done on a sample of blood, either unsorted or a sorted T cell fraction (not recorded which). The source of these receptors is a human donor who was either an allogeneic HSCT recipient or a stem cell or donor lymphocyte infusion donor (not recorded which). It is not recorded whose cells these are; they may come from a transplant donor.

This clonotype showed up just a few times. The V call is TRBV20-1, the J call TRBJ2-5; D remains ambiguous. CDR1 is DFQATT, CDR2 SNEGSKA, per germline (reference sequence). The CDR3 length is 13 residues. CDR3 bases: TGCAGGTATCCCGCGGCGGTAGGAGAGACCCAGTACTTC. Its protein product is CRYPAAVGETQYF.

This clonotype was seen a handful of times. The chain carries TRBV20-1 and TRBJ2-2, with 10 positions matching TRBD2. CDR3 length: 17 amino acids. Germline-derived CDR1 and CDR2 are DFQATT and SNEGSKA (reference sequence). The V gene end was trimmed by 1 base and the J gene end by 3 bases; junction bases not matched to a gene: 8. In nucleotides, the CDR3 is TGCAGTGCTAGAGGACCTAGCGGGAGAGTTGACACCGGGGAGCTGTTTTTT. Residues: CSARGPSGRVDTGELFF.